The present T cell receptor beta chain was sequenced within a study of OX40 agonist ivuxolimab in advanced cancers. Study background: Among those enrolled, mean age was about 63 years (range about 23 to 79) and about 79% were male. There were three patients with partial responses, one having hepatocellular carcinoma and two cutaneous melanoma.

The method was immunoSEQ multiplex PCR; TCRdb's version includes in-frame clones alone and lacks a portion of them. The data show 77,000 or so clones, 85% to 95% seen once. The trim removed 6 bases at V and 7 bases at J, leaving 4 bases unmatched. This CDR3 is 14 amino acids long. Looked up from germline, CDR1 is SNHLY and CDR2 is FYNNEI. The V and J genes are TRBV2 and TRBJ1-6, with TRBD1 identical over 9 bases. The source is an adult with an advanced solid tumor such as melanoma, head and neck, liver or kidney cancer. The sequences come from CD4+ or CD8+ T cells sorted from blood, collected in a trial of the OX40 agonist ivuxolimab. The CDR3 sequence: CASRPGTGNSPLHF. DNA of the CDR3: TGTGCCAGCAGACCCGGGACAGGGAATTCACCCCTCCACTTT.